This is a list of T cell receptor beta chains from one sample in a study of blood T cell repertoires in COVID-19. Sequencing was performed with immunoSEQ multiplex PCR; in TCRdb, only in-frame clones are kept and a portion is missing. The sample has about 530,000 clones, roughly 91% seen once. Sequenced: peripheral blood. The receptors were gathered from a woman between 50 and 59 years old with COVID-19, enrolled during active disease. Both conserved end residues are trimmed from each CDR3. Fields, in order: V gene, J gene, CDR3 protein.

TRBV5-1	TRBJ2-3	ASTATGHLTDTQY
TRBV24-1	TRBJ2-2	ATSASRRGTHTGELF
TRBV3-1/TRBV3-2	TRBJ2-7	ASSQGPTGGWSYEQY
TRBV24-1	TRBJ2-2	ATSDLQVAGANTGELF
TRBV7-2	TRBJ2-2	ASSLTGGNTGELF
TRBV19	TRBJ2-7	ASSPGTGVTYEQY
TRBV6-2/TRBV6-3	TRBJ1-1	ASSRTENTEAF
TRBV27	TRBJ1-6	ATRDRGGFNSPLH
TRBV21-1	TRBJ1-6	ASSKGDRSSYNSPLH
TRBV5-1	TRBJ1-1	ASSLREGFEAF
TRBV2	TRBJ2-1	ASRRWGLEYRNEQF
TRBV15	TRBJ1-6	ATSLAAGYNSPLH
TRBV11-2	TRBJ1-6	ASSLDKDRGYNSPLH
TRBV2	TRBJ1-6	ASSLSGPSNSPLH
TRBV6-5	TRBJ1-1	ASWAWGVTEAF
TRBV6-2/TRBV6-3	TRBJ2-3	ASSSPTSTDTQY
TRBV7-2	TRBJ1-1	ASSSVGFAGHRNTEAF
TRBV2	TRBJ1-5	ASTSEAASNQPQH
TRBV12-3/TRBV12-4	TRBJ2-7	ASSRTGSEQY
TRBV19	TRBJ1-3	ASSRRAGNTIY
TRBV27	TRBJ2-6	ASSLRAPWSGANVLT
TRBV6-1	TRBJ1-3	ASSEAGDSGNTIY
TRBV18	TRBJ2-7	ASSREGYEQY
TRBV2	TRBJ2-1	ASRDPGQGDNEQF
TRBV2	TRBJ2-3	ASRGTSGGGTDTQY
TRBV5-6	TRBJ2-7	ASSGGPMGYEQY
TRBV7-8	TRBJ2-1	ASSEDRDDNEQF
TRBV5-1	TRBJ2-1	ASSSDRSSYNEQF
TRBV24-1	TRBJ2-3	ATSDLASGSTDTQY
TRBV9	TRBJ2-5	ASSVAGGTETQY
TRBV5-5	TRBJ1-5	ASSWGVDQPQH
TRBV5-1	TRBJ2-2	ASRDRTSNTGELF
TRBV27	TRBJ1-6	ASSPLYGTGVRSPLH
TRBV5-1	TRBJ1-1	ASSLGDLTGTEAF
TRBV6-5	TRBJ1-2	ASGGTGYGYT
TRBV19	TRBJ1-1	ASSRDVWTGDAEAF
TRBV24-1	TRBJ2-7	ATSASGDRSYEQY
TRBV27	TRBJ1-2	ASSSAGALT
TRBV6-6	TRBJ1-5	AANRALNQPQH
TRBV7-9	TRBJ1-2	ASSLVLRSRYGYT
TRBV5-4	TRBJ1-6	ASSLGGGGAYNSPLH
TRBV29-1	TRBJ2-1	SGTGGRGEQF
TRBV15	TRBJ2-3	ATSRDLSDSADTQY
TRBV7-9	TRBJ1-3	ASLLGQLGNTIY
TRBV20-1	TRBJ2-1	SASHRDRTHNEQF